This T cell receptor beta chain originates from a study of shared clonotypes between healthy human individuals. The study's findings and limits: Naive subsets typically showed greater estimated richness than memory subsets.

Notes on this clone: Its specificity is not known.

Trimming at V came to 0 bases and at J to 4 bases, leaving 9 bases not matched to a gene. Germline V gene sequence: CDR1 MNHEY, CDR2 SMNVEV (reference sequence). The CDR3 totals 17 residues. Naive CD45RA+ and memory CD45RA-negative subsets were split from CD4+ cells. In the authors' methods: As immunoSEQ supplied junction-only sequences (without quality scores), filtering differed. Sequenced by immunoSEQ multiplex PCR; TCRdb stores in-frame clones only, minus some. That table gives V, J and clone size, and the DNA gave D and trimming. The sample shows about 2.3 million clones, approximately 90% of them seen only once.

The TCR was taken from a man between 18 and 29 years old in good health. Some clones in this sample may be carry-over from other donors' samples. Sequencing was performed on naive CD4+ T cells from PBMCs. The subset was: CD45RA+ positively selected. The chain recombines TRBV27 with TRBJ2-3; 8 bases line up with TRBD1. The CDR3 DNA follows: TGTGCCAGCAGTTTATCGAAGGGGACAGGTTGGGCAGATACGCAGTATTTT. It codes for CASSLSKGTGWADTQYF.